Listed below are T cell receptor beta chains from one sample, sequenced in a study of blood T cell repertoires in COVID-19. The table came from immunoSEQ multiplex PCR; TCRdb's copy has only in-frame clones and leaves some out. The data show hundreds of thousands of clones, about 86% seen once. The sample consisted of peripheral blood. These receptors all come from a man of 80 years or more with acute or convalescent COVID-19. CDR3s include the opening cysteine and the closing phenylalanine or tryptophan. A D gene is named only where the DNA matches it firmly. Clone sizes are given selectively: once, few, many, or a class where the clone is expanded.

>NA|TRBJ1-2|few|TRBV5-6
TGTGCCAGCAGCTTCCAACGGAACTATGGCTACACCTTC
CASSFQRNYGYTF
>NA|TRBJ1-6|NA|TRBV7-2
TGTGCCAGCAGCTCACAGGGCCCTCTCTATAATTCACCCCTCCACTTT
CASSSQGPLYNSPLHF
>NA|TRBJ2-5|NA|TRBV6-2/TRBV6-3
TGTGCCAGCAGCCTAAGACAGGGAGGAGAGACCCAGTACTTC
CASSLRQGGETQYF
>NA|TRBJ2-7|NA|TRBV19
TGTGCCAGTAGTATCCAGGGCTCCTACGAGCAGTACTTC
CASSIQGSYEQYF
>TRBD2|TRBJ2-7|NA|TRBV5-1
TGCGCCAGCAGGTACCCCAGTTCGGGGGGAGAGGACGAGCAGTACTTC
CASRYPSSGGEDEQYF
>TRBD1|TRBJ1-1|NA|TRBV3-1/TRBV3-2
TGTGCCAGCAGCCCGACAGGGGACGGTGAAGCTTTCTTT
CASSPTGDGEAFF
>TRBD1|TRBJ1-6|once|TRBV7-2
TGTGCCAGCAGATTGGGACAGAGCTATAATTCACCCCTCCACTTT
CASRLGQSYNSPLHF
>NA|TRBJ1-1|few|TRBV19
TGTGCCAGTAGTATGAATTCGGGCAGGGCAATGAACACTGAAGCTTTCTTT
CASSMNSGRAMNTEAFF
>TRBD2|TRBJ2-3|few|TRBV5-6
TGTGCCAAAGCGACTAGCGCAAGCACAGATACGCAGTATTTT
CAKATSASTDTQYF
>NA|TRBJ2-7|few|TRBV19
TGTGCCAGTAGTATTCGGGACTCCCACGAGCAGTACTTC
CASSIRDSHEQYF